This TCR beta chain was sequenced during a study of T cells in Graves' hyperthyroidism and ophthalmopathy (dated by TCRdb to the late 2010s). With respect to the entire study: Peripheral blood was sampled at the time of initial diagnosis, prior to any treatment. TCR Vbeta CDR3 sequencing of some 140 peripheral blood samples (43 ophthalmopathy, about 74 hyperthyroidism and some 17 progressor patients) is reported in the paper. The 100 or so discovery patients were randomly divided into training and test sets at a 7:3 ratio. The study also compared thyroid tissue and blood T-cell repertoires from several Graves' hyperthyroidism patients. TCR V-J signatures able to tell the groups apart were searched for in a discovery cohort of 100 patients, of whom under 45 had Graves' ophthalmopathy and about 60 had stable Graves' hyperthyroidism. Whether ophthalmopathy could be predicted prospectively was tested in an independent validation cohort made up of approximately 19 hyperthyroidism patients plus 17 patients who later progressed to ophthalmopathy. After blood sampling, hyperthyroidism patients were treated with methimazole at a starting dose of 30 mg daily, and ophthalmopathy patients were treated with high-dose intravenous methylprednisolone. Study-level results and caveats: Sample size was not statistically predetermined, and blinding of investigators to group allocation was not performed. A 13 V-J signature model separated ophthalmopathy from stable hyperthyroidism, with around 88% sensitivity and about 81% specificity in cross-validation and 80%/75% in testing. Blood samples also contained most of the expanded thyroid clonotypes (frequency above 0.001), which suggests that blood repertoires may reflect thyroid immune responses. In validation, the model predicted progression to ophthalmopathy with approximately 71% sensitivity and about 72% specificity, a median of 6.5 months before onset.

Graves' hyperthyroidism was defined as stable when no progression to ophthalmopathy occurred over 18 months of follow-up. Hyperthyroidism patients were newly diagnosed, had a disease duration of under 2 months, and were aged 18 to 65 years. The study excluded patients with uncontrolled infections, other autoimmune diseases, pregnancy or lactation. Diagnoses relied on clinical symptoms, serum thyroxine and TRAb, thyroid ultrasound and orbital computed tomography. PBMCs were separated from 7.5 to 10 ml of fresh peripheral blood using Ficoll-Paque density gradient centrifugation. Trizol reagent was used to extract total RNA, and RNA quality was then checked on an Agilent 2100 Bioanalyzer. CDR1 and CDR2 (SGHKS, YYEKEE) derive from the germline V gene (reference sequence). The CDR3 spans 12 residues, from the cysteine through the phenylalanine. Just CDR3 DNA is preserved here, 36 bases in frame from base 1. V is shortened by 4 bases, J by 7 bases, and the region joining them spans 8 bases.

For this clonotype: Its antigen has not been determined. Base qualities are not recorded, but no much larger clone differs from it by a single base.

TCR beta CDR3 regions were amplified from RNA transcripts. The first round of RT-PCR for the TCR CDR3 was performed with the HTBI primer set and the Qiagen OneStep RT-PCR kit. Libraries were constructed in a second round of multiplex PCR, after which size selection and purification were carried out. Sequencing of the libraries was done on an Illumina HiSeq2000 using paired-end 100 bp reads. The authors processed their data as follows. SOAPnuke was used to process the raw data, throwing out any read that contained adapters or uncalled bases, had a mean Phred below 15, or lacked an exact constant-primer or identifier match. COPE v1.2.5 was used to merge the high-quality paired reads, and each unique nucleotide sequence was defined as a clonotype. Clonotypes were aligned to IMGT TRBV, TRBD and TRBJ reference segments using MiTCR v1.1. Only V-J combinations with frequency above 0.0001, covering 99% to 99.2% of repertoires, were analysed. The TCS score was defined as the ratio of F50 (clonal expansion) to E x V (chaos), calculated using BLOSUM62-based TCRdist between CDR3 peptides within each V-J. Welch's t-statistics and random forest reduced 450 to 600 V-J features to about 12, which were used in a naive Bayes classifier (R e1071). TCRdb reran the public reads through fastp at Q25 and MiXCR, keeping productive beta chains. Each CDR3 protein gets just one entry, which takes the most common genes and DNA from the rows behind it. In this record, the V and J calls reflect TCRdb's handling and not the investigators' own analysis. In all, the sample holds under 350,000 distinct CDR3 sequences, and about 20% of those were seen once. Jointly, the top ten make up 45% to 50% of the sample.

The clonotype comes from a woman aged 45-60 years with Graves' hyperthyroidism. The chain is assembled from TRBV5-5 and TRBJ2-2, with no confidently assigned D gene. Sequencing was performed on blood. The DNA is as follows: TGTGCCAGCAGCCCGACTGACGGGGAGCTGTTTTTT. It translates to CASSPTDGELFF.